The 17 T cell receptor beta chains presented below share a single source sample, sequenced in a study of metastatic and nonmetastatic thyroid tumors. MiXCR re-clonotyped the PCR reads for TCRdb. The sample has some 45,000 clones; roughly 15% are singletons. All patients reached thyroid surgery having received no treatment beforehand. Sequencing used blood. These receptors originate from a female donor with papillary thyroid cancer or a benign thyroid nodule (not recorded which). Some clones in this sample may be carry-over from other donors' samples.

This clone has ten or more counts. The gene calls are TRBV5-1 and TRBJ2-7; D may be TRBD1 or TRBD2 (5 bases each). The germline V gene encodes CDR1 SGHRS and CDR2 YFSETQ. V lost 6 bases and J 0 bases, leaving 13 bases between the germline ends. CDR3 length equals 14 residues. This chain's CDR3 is CASTQLGTSYEQYF. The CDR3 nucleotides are TGCGCCAGCACCCAACTAGGGACCTCCTACGAGCAGTACTTC.

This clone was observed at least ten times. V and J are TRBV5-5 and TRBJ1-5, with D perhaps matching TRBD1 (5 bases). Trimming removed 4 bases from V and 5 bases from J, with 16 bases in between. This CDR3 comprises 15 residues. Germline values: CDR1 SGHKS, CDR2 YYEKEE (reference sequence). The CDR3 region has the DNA TGTGCCAGCAGCCCCGGGACCCCGGGAGATCAGCCCCAGCATTTT. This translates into CASSPGTPGDQPQHF.

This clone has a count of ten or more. The CDR3 region is CATRPKDRVYNSPLHF. Here the CDR3 DNA reads TGTGCCACCAGACCCAAGGACAGGGTTTATAATTCACCCCTCCACTTT. The rearrangement joins TRBV24-1 to TRBJ1-6; 8 bases are a match to TRBD1. The CDR3 length is 16 residues. J lost 4 bases, V lost 7 bases, and 8 bases had no gene match. Per the germline V gene, CDR1 is KGHDR and CDR2 is SFDVKD.

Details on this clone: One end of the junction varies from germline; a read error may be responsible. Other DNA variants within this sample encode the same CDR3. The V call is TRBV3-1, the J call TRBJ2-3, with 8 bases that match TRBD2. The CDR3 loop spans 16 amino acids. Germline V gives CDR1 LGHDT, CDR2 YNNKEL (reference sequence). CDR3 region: CASSRRLARSTDTQYF. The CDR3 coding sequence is TGTGCCAGCAGCCGGCGACTAGCGCGAAGCACGGATACGCAGTATTTT.

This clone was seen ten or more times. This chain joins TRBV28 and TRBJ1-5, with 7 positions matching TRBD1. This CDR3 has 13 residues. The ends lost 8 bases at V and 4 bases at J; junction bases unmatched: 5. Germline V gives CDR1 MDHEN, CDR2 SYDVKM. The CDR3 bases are TGTGCCAGCCAGACAGGGTGGAATCAGCCCCAGCATTTT. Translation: CASQTGWNQPQHF.

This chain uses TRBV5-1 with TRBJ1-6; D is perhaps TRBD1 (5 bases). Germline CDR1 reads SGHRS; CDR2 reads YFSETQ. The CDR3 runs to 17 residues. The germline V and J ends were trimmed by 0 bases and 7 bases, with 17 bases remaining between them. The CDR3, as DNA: TGCGCCAGCAGCTTGGCTGGACATGGGGGTAGAAATTCACCCCTCCACTTT. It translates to CASSLAGHGGRNSPLHF.

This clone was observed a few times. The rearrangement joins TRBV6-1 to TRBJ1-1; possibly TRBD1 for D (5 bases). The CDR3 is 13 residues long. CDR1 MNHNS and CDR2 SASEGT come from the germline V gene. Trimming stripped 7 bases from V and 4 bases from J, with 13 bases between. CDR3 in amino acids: CASTGAGVTEAFF. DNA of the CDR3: TGTGCCAGCACTGGGGCAGGTGTCACTGAAGCTTTCTTT.

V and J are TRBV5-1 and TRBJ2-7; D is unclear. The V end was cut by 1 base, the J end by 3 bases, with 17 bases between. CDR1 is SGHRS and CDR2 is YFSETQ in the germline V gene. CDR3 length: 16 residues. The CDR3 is CASSLTGPQSVYEQYF. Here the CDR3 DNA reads TGCGCCAGCAGCTTGACCGGGCCCCAAAGTGTCTACGAGCAGTACTTC.

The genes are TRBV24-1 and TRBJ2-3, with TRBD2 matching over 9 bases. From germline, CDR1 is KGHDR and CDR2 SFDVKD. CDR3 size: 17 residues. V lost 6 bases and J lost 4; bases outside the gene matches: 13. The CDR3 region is CATSSLWPSGAADTQYF. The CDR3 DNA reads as TGTGCCACCAGTTCCCTATGGCCTAGCGGGGCGGCAGATACGCAGTATTTT.

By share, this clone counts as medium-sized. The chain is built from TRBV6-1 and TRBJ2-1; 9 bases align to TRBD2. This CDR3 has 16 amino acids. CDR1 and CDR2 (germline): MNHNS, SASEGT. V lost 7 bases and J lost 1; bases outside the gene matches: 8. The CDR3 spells CASTSGTSLSYNEQFF. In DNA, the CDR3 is TGTGCCAGCACTAGCGGGACCAGCTTGTCCTACAATGAGCAGTTCTTC.

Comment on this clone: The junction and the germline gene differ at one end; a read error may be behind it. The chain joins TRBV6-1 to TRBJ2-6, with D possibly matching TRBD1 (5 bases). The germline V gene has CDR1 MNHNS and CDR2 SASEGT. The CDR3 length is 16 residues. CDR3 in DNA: TGTGCCAGCAGTAGGACCGACTTCTCTGGGGCAAACGTCCTGACTTTC. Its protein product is CASSRTDFSGANVLTF.

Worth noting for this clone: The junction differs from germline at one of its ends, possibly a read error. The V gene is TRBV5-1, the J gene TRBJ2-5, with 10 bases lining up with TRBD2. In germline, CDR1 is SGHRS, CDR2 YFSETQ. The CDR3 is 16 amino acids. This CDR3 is CASSLKPGLARETQHF. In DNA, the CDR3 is TGCGCCAGCAGCTTGAAACCGGGACTAGCGAGAGAGACCCAGCACTTC.

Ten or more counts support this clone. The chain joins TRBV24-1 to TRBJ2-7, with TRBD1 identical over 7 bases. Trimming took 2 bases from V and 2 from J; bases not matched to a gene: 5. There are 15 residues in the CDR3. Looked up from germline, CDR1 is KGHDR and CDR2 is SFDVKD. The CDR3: CATSDWDSPTYEQYF. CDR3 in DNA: TGTGCCACCAGTGATTGGGACAGCCCCACCTACGAGCAGTACTTC.

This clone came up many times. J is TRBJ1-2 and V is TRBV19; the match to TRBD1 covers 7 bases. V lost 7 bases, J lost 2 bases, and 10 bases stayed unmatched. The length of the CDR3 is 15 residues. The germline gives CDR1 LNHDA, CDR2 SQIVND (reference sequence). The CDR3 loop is CASTHRGRGNYGYTF. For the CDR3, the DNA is TGTGCCAGTACCCATCGGGGCAGGGGGAACTATGGCTACACCTTC.

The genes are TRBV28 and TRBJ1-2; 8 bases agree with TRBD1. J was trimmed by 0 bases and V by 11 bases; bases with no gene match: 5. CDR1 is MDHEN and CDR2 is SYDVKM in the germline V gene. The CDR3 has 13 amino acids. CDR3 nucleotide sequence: TGTGCCGCCGGGACAGGACCTAACTATGGCTACACCTTC. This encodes CAAGTGPNYGYTF.

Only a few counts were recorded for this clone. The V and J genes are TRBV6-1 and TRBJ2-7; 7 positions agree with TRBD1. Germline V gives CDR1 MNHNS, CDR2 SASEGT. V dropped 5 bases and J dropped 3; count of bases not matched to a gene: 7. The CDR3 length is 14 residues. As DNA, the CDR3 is TGTGCCAGCAGTCCAATAGACAGGGACTACGAGCAGTACTTC. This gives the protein CASSPIDRDYEQYF.

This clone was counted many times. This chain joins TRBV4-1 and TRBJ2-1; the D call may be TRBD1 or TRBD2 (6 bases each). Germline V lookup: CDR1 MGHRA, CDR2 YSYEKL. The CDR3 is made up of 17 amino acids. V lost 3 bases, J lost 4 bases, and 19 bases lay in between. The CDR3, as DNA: TGCGCCAGCAGCCAGGCCCGGAGAGGGGGGATATACAATGAGCAGTTCTTC. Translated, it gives CASSQARRGGIYNEQFF.